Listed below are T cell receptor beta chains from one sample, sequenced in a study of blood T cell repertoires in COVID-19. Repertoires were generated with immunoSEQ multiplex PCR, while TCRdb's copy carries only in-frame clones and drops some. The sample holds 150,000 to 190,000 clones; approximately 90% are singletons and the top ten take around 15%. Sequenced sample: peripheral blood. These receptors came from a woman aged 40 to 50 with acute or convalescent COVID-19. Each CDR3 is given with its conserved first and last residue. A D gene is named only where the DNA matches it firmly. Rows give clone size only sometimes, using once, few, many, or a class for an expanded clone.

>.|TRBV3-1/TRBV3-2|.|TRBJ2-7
TGTGCCAGCAGCCAAGTCCGCGGGGTTGAGCAGTACTTC
CASSQVRGVEQYF
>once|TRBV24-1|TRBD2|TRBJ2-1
TGTGCCACCAGTGACATTGGGGGGACTAGCGGCTACAATGAGCAGTTCTTC
CATSDIGGTSGYNEQFF
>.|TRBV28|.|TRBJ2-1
TGTGCCAGCAGACTGACTGGGGCTACCCTATCACACAATGAGCAGTTCTTC
CASRLTGATLSHNEQFF
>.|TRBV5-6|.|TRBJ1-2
TGTGCCAGCAGCTTGGGACGGGACTATGGCTACACCTTC
CASSLGRDYGYTF
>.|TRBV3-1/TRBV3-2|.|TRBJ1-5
TGTGCCAGCAGCCAAGATCCGACAGGCAATCAGCCCCAGCATTTT
CASSQDPTGNQPQHF
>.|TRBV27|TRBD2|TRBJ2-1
TGTGCCAGCAGCCCGGCCCCAATAGCGGGGGGGCCAAATGAGCAGTTCTTC
CASSPAPIAGGPNEQFF
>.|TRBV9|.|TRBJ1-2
TGTGCCAGCAGCTTCCGCCCAGGGAATTATGGCTACACCTTC
CASSFRPGNYGYTF
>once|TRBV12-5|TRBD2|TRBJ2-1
TGTGCTAGTGGTTTGGTACAGAGCGGGGGGGCCTATGAGCAGTTCTTC
CASGLVQSGGAYEQFF
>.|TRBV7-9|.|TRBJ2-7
TGTGCCAGCAGCTTAGACGGAGCCTCCTACGAGCAGTACTTC
CASSLDGASYEQYF
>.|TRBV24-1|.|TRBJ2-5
TGTGCCACCAGTGATTTGAGGGGCGGTGAGACCCAGTACTTC
CATSDLRGGETQYF
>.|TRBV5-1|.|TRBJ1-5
TGCGCCAGCAGCTACGAAGGGGGGCCCCAGCATTTT
CASSYEGGPQHF
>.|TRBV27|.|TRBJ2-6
TGTGCCAGCAGTTTTTTACCCAGGGGCCGAAGCTCTGGGGCCAACGTCCTGACTTTC
CASSFLPRGRSSGANVLTF
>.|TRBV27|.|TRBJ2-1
TGTGCCAGCACCCCACAGGGTCCGGATGAGCAGTTCTTC
CASTPQGPDEQFF
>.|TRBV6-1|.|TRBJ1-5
TGTGCCAGCAGTGAACTTGGGGGTACAGGGTCCCGTCATCAGCCCCAGCATTTT
CASSELGGTGSRHQPQHF
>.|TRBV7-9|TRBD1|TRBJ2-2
TGTGCCAGCAGCGAACAGGGGGCCGGGGAGCTGTTTTTT
CASSEQGAGELFF
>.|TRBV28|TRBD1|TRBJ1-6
TGTGCCAGCAGTTTACTGGGTGACAGGGTGGCTTCACCCCTCCACTTT
CASSLLGDRVASPLHF
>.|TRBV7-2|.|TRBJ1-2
TGTGCCAGCAGCACCCAGAGCGGGGGTTCCTATGGCTACACCTTC
CASSTQSGGSYGYTF
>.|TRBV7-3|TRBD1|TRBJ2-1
TGTGCCAGCAGCTTACTCCCTGTTCGGGACAGGGTTTTCGCCTACAATGAGCAGTTCTTC
CASSLLPVRDRVFAYNEQFF
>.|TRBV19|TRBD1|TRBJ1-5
TGTGCCAGTAGTATGGCGGGACAGGGGGCCAATCAGCCCCAGCATTTT
CASSMAGQGANQPQHF
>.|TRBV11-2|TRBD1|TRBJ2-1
TGTGCCAGCAGCTTAGGAGGGGGCGATGAGCAGTTCTTC
CASSLGGGDEQFF